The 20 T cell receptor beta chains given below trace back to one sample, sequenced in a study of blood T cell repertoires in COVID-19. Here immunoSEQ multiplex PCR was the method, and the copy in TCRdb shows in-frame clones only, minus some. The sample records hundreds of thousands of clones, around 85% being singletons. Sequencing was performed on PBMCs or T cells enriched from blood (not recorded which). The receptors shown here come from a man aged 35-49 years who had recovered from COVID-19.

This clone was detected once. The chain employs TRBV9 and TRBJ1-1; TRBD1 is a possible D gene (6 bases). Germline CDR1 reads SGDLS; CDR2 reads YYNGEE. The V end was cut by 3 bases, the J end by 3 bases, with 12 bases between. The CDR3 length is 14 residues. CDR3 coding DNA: TGTGCCAGCAGCGAGGTAGGGGGGGACACTGAAGCTTTCTTT. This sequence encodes CASSEVGGDTEAFF.

CDR3 residues: CASSLEFVSGNTIYF. The DNA of the CDR3 is TGTGCCAGCAGCTTAGAATTCGTCTCTGGAAACACCATATATTTT. This chain joins TRBV7-2 and TRBJ1-3; no definite D call. Trimming left V 1 base short and J 0 bases short, with 7 bases between. This CDR3 is built from 15 residues. CDR1 and CDR2 (germline): SGHTA, FQGNSA. Variable domain in full (rest from reference TRBV7-2 and TRBJ1-3): GAGVSQSPSNKVTEKGKDVELRCDPISGHTALYWYRQSLGQGLEFLIYFQGNSAPDKSGLPSDRFSAERTGGSVSTLTIQRTQQEDSAVYLCASSLEFVSGNTIYFGEGSWLTVV.

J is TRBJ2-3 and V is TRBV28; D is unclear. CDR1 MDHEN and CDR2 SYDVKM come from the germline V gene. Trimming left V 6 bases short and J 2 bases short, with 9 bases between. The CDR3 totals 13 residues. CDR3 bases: TGTGCCAGCAGCCGACTCGACACAGATACGCAGTATTTT. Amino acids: CASSRLDTDTQYF. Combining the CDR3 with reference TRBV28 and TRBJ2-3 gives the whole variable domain DVKVTQSSRYLVKRTGEKVFLECVQDMDHENMFWYRQDPGLGLRLIYFSYDVKMKEKGDIPEGYSVSREKKERFSLILESASTNQTSMYLCASSRLDTDTQYFGPGTRLTVL.

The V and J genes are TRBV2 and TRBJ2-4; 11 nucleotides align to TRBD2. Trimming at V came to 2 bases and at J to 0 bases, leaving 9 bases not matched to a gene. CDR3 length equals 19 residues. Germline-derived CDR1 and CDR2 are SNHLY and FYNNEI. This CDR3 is CASSETSGSAGLAKNIQYF. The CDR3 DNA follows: TGTGCCAGCAGTGAAACTAGCGGGAGTGCCGGTCTAGCCAAAAACATTCAGTACTTC.

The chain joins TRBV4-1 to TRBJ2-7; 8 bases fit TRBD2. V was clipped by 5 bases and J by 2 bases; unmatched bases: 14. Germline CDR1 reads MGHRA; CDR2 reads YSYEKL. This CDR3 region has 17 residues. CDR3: CASSSRGGAAGTYEQYF. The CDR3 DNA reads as TGCGCCAGCAGCTCCCGGGGGGGGGCAGCTGGTACCTACGAGCAGTACTTC.

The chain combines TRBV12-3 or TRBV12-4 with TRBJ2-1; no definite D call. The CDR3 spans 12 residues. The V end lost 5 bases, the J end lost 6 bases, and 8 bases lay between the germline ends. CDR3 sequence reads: CASSTRINEQFF. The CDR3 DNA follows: TGTGCCAGCAGTACCAGGATCAATGAGCAGTTCTTC.

The CDR3 bases are TGTGCCAGCAAACTAGCGGGACCACAAGAGACCCAGTACTTC. As protein: CASKLAGPQETQYF. The V and J genes are TRBV11-2 and TRBJ2-5, with 10 bases matching TRBD2. This CDR3 is 14 amino acids long. CDR1 is SGHAT and CDR2 is FQNNGV in the germline V gene. Trimming at V came to 7 bases and at J to 2 bases, leaving 4 bases not matched to a gene.

The CDR3 DNA reads TGTGCCAGCAGGGGGACAGCATATAGCAATCAGCCCCAGCATTTT. It specifies CASRGTAYSNQPQHF. The chain couples TRBV6-5 to TRBJ1-5, with 7 positions matching TRBD1. V was pared by 6 bases and J by 0 bases, with 5 bases of the junction left unmatched. Germline V lookup: CDR1 MNHEY, CDR2 SVGAGI. There are 15 residues in the CDR3.

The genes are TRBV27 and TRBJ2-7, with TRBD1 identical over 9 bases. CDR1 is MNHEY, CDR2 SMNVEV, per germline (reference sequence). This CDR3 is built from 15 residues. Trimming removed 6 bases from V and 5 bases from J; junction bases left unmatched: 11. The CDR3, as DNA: TGTGCCAGCAGCACGGGACAGGGAAAAAGCCACGAGCAGTACTTC. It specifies CASSTGQGKSHEQYF.

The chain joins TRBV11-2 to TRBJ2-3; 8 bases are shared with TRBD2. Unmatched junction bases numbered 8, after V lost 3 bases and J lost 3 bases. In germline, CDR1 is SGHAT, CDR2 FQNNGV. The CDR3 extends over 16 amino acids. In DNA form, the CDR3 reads TGTGCCAGCAGCTTGGGACTCACGGGGGGGACAGATACGCAGTATTTT. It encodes CASSLGLTGGTDTQYF.

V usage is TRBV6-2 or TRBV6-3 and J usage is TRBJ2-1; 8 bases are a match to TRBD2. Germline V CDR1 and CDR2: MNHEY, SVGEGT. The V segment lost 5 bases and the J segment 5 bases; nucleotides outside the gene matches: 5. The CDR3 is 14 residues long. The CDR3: CASSQTSANNEQFF. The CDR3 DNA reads TGTGCCAGCAGTCAGACTAGCGCGAACAATGAGCAGTTCTTC.

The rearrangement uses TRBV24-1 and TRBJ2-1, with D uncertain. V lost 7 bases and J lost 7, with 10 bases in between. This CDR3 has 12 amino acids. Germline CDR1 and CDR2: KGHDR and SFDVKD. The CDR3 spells CATRSDGNEQFF. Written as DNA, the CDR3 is TGTGCCACCAGGTCCGACGGGAATGAGCAGTTCTTC.

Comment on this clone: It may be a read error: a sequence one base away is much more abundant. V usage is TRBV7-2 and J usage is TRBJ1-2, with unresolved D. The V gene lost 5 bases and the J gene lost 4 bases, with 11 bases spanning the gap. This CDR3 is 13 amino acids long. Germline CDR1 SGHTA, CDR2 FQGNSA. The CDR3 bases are TGTGCCAGCAGCGTAGGAGGGAGCTATGGCTACACCTTC. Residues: CASSVGGSYGYTF.

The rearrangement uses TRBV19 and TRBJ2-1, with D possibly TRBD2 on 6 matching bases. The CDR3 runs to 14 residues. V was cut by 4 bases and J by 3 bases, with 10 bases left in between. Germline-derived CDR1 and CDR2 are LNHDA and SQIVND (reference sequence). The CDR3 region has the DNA TGTGCCAGTAGTAGTTTAGCGGTCTACAATGAGCAGTTCTTC. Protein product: CASSSLAVYNEQFF. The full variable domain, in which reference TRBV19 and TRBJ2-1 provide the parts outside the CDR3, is DGGITQSPKYLFRKEGQNVTLSCEQNLNHDAMYWYRQDPGQGLRLIYYSQIVNDFQKGDIAEGYSVSREKKESFPLTVTSAQKNPTAFYLCASSSLAVYNEQFFGPGTRLTVL.

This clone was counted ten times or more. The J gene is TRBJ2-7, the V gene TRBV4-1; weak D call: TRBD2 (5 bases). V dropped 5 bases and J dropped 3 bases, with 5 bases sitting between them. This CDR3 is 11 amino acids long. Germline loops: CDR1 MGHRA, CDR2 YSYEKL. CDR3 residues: CASSDYYEQYF. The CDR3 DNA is TGCGCCAGCAGCGACTACTACGAGCAGTACTTC.

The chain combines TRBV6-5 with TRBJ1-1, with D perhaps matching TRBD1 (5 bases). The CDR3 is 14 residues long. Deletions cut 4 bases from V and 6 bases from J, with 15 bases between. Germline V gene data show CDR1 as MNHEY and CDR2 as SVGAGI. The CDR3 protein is CASSFHGGWPEAFF. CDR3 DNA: TGTGCCAGCAGTTTCCACGGGGGTTGGCCTGAAGCTTTCTTT.

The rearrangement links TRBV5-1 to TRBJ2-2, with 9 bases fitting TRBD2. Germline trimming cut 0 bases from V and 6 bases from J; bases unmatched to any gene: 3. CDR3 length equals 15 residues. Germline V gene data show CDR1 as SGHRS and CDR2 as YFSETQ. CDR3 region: CASSLAGLASGELFF. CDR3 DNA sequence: TGCGCCAGCAGCTTGGCGGGACTAGCATCCGGGGAGCTGTTTTTT.

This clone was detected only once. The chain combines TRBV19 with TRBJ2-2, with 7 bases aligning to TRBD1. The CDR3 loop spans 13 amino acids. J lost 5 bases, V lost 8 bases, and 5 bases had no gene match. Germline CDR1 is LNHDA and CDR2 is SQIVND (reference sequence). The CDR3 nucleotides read TGTGCCAGTGATGTACAGGGGACCGGGGAGCTGTTTTTT. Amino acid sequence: CASDVQGTGELFF.

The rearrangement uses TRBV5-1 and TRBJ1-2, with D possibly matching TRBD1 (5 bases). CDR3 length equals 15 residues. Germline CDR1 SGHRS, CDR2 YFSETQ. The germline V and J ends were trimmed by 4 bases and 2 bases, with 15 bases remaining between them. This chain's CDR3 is CASSATGGWNYGYTF. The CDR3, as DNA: TGCGCCAGCAGCGCCACCGGGGGGTGGAACTATGGCTACACCTTC.

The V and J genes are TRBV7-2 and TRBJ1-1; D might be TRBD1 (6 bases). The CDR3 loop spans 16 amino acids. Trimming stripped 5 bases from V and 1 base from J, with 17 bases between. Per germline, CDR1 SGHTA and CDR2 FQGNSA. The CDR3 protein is CASSPTGSVPNTEAFF. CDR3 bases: TGTGCCAGCAGCCCCACAGGGTCCGTACCGAACACTGAAGCTTTCTTT.